A selection of T cell receptor beta chains follows, all from one sample in a study of cytomegalovirus exposure and HLA in healthy donors. Data came from immunoSEQ multiplex PCR; TCRdb stores just in-frame clones and leaves some out. This table has roughly 120,000 clones, just under 70% appearing once. The specimen sequenced was PBMCs. Receptor source: a man between 25 and 39 years old in good health and CMV-seropositive. Both conserved end residues are part of each CDR3. The order of the fields is clone size, D gene, J gene, V gene, CDR3 protein, CDR3 DNA. A D gene is named only where the DNA matches it firmly. The size field is filled for only some rows; it gives once, few, many or a size class.

clone size: few
D gene: NA
J gene: TRBJ1-5
V gene: TRBV11-2
CDR3 protein: CASSQGGDLGQPQHF
CDR3 DNA: TGTGCCAGCAGCCAGGGAGGAGACTTGGGTCAGCCCCAGCATTTT

clone size: NA
D gene: NA
J gene: TRBJ1-5
V gene: TRBV7-3
CDR3 protein: CASSSNPTDSYSNQPQHF
CDR3 DNA: TGTGCCAGCAGCTCCAACCCCACCGACAGCTATAGCAATCAGCCCCAGCATTTT

clone size: NA
D gene: NA
J gene: TRBJ2-5
V gene: TRBV4-3
CDR3 protein: CASSQQATQGQYF
CDR3 DNA: TGCGCCAGCAGCCAACAAGCCACGCAGGGCCAGTACTTC

clone size: few
D gene: TRBD2
J gene: TRBJ2-2
V gene: TRBV5-1
CDR3 protein: CASSLQGTSGGITGELFF
CDR3 DNA: TGCGCCAGCAGCCTACAAGGGACTAGCGGGGGTATTACCGGGGAGCTGTTTTTT

clone size: few
D gene: NA
J gene: TRBJ2-5
V gene: TRBV5-6
CDR3 protein: CASSLAAGRKTQYF
CDR3 DNA: TGTGCCAGCAGCTTGGCGGCAGGGCGGAAGACCCAGTACTTC

clone size: once
D gene: NA
J gene: TRBJ2-5
V gene: TRBV29-1
CDR3 protein: CSVVQGGETQYF
CDR3 DNA: TGCAGCGTTGTACAGGGCGGGGAGACCCAGTACTTC

clone size: once
D gene: TRBD1
J gene: TRBJ1-4
V gene: TRBV2
CDR3 protein: CASSVDRGSNEKLFF
CDR3 DNA: TGTGCCAGCAGTGTGGACAGGGGATCTAATGAAAAACTGTTTTTT

clone size: NA
D gene: NA
J gene: TRBJ1-5
V gene: TRBV5-6
CDR3 protein: CASSLMTANQPQHF
CDR3 DNA: TGTGCCAGCAGCTTGATGACAGCAAATCAGCCCCAGCATTTT

clone size: NA
D gene: NA
J gene: TRBJ2-4
V gene: TRBV7-3
CDR3 protein: CASSTDREGIQYF
CDR3 DNA: TGTGCCAGCAGCACGGACAGGGAGGGCATTCAGTACTTC

clone size: NA
D gene: TRBD2
J gene: TRBJ2-3
V gene: TRBV7-2
CDR3 protein: CASSLAGEGYTDTQYF
CDR3 DNA: TGTGCCAGCAGCTTAGCGGGGGAGGGGTACACAGATACGCAGTATTTT

clone size: NA
D gene: TRBD2
J gene: TRBJ2-1
V gene: TRBV7-3
CDR3 protein: CASSFSSGAPYNEQFF
CDR3 DNA: TGTGCCAGCAGCTTTTCTAGCGGGGCCCCCTACAATGAGCAGTTCTTC

clone size: once
D gene: NA
J gene: TRBJ2-5
V gene: TRBV4-2
CDR3 protein: CASSQDQNSQETQYF
CDR3 DNA: TGTGCCAGCAGCCAAGATCAAAATAGCCAAGAGACCCAGTACTTC

clone size: once
D gene: NA
J gene: TRBJ2-7
V gene: TRBV18
CDR3 protein: CASSPRGQGGSYEQYF
CDR3 DNA: TGTGCCAGCTCACCACGGGGGCAGGGGGGCTCCTACGAGCAGTACTTC

clone size: few
D gene: TRBD1
J gene: TRBJ1-2
V gene: TRBV7-3
CDR3 protein: CASRPPPGQWVFNYGYTF
CDR3 DNA: TGTGCCAGCAGACCTCCCCCGGGACAGTGGGTCTTTAACTATGGCTACACCTTC

clone size: NA
D gene: NA
J gene: TRBJ2-3
V gene: TRBV7-9
CDR3 protein: CASSLEERLLGDTQYF
CDR3 DNA: TGTGCCAGCAGCTTAGAGGAGCGGCTGCTTGGAGATACGCAGTATTTT

clone size: NA
D gene: NA
J gene: TRBJ1-1
V gene: TRBV2
CDR3 protein: CASRFEGSGNTEAFF
CDR3 DNA: TGTGCCAGCAGATTCGAGGGCTCCGGGAACACTGAAGCTTTCTTT

clone size: NA
D gene: TRBD1
J gene: TRBJ1-1
V gene: TRBV29-1
CDR3 protein: CSVELTGEGAFF
CDR3 DNA: TGCAGCGTTGAATTGACAGGGGAAGGGGCTTTCTTT

clone size: NA
D gene: TRBD1
J gene: TRBJ1-4
V gene: TRBV19
CDR3 protein: CASRVQQGAANEKLFF
CDR3 DNA: TGTGCCAGTAGAGTCCAACAGGGGGCGGCTAATGAAAAACTGTTTTTT

clone size: NA
D gene: NA
J gene: TRBJ2-2
V gene: TRBV11-2
CDR3 protein: CASSLWEGELFF
CDR3 DNA: TGTGCCAGCAGCTTATGGGAGGGGGAGCTGTTTTTT

clone size: NA
D gene: NA
J gene: TRBJ1-2
V gene: TRBV25-1
CDR3 protein: CASSEFGTNYGYTF
CDR3 DNA: TGTGCCAGCAGTGAATTTGGCACCAACTATGGCTACACCTTC

clone size: few
D gene: TRBD1
J gene: TRBJ1-1
V gene: TRBV29-1
CDR3 protein: CSVGRGHVTEAFF
CDR3 DNA: TGCAGCGTTGGCAGGGGGCATGTCACTGAAGCTTTCTTT

clone size: NA
D gene: NA
J gene: TRBJ1-6
V gene: TRBV2
CDR3 protein: CASSLSGLGGNSPLHF
CDR3 DNA: TGTGCCAGCAGCCTGTCGGGGCTGGGAGGTAATTCACCCCTCCACTTT

clone size: NA
D gene: NA
J gene: TRBJ1-4
V gene: TRBV2
CDR3 protein: CASSYGSTGPTNEKLFF
CDR3 DNA: TGTGCCAGCAGTTATGGGTCCACAGGGCCGACTAATGAAAAACTGTTTTTT

clone size: NA
D gene: NA
J gene: TRBJ2-6
V gene: TRBV5-4
CDR3 protein: CASRAIGGANVLTF
CDR3 DNA: TGTGCCAGCAGAGCCATTGGAGGTGCCAACGTCCTGACTTTC

clone size: NA
D gene: NA
J gene: TRBJ2-1
V gene: TRBV21-1
CDR3 protein: CASTEGGTSSYNEQFF
CDR3 DNA: TGTGCCAGCACCGAGGGTGGGACTTCTTCCTACAATGAGCAGTTCTTC

clone size: NA
D gene: NA
J gene: TRBJ2-3
V gene: TRBV18
CDR3 protein: CASSPTGLDTDTQYF
CDR3 DNA: TGTGCCAGCTCACCCACGGGACTCGACACAGATACGCAGTATTTT

clone size: many
D gene: TRBD1
J gene: TRBJ2-7
V gene: TRBV20-1
CDR3 protein: CSARRGQGQYF
CDR3 DNA: TGCAGTGCTAGGAGAGGACAGGGACAGTACTTC

clone size: NA
D gene: NA
J gene: TRBJ1-2
V gene: TRBV5-1
CDR3 protein: CASSLLGLTGGGYTF
CDR3 DNA: TGCGCCAGCAGCTTGTTGGGCCTAACCGGGGGTGGCTACACCTTC

clone size: NA
D gene: TRBD1
J gene: TRBJ2-5
V gene: TRBV11-2
CDR3 protein: CASSPRTGEETQYF
CDR3 DNA: TGTGCCAGCAGCCCAAGGACAGGGGAAGAGACCCAGTACTTC

clone size: NA
D gene: NA
J gene: TRBJ1-5
V gene: TRBV11-2
CDR3 protein: CASSLDDDYQPQHF
CDR3 DNA: TGTGCCAGCAGCTTGGACGACGACTACCAGCCCCAGCATTTT

clone size: NA
D gene: TRBD2
J gene: TRBJ2-3
V gene: TRBV27
CDR3 protein: CASHGTSGTDTQYF
CDR3 DNA: TGTGCCTCCCACGGGACTAGCGGCACAGATACGCAGTATTTT

clone size: NA
D gene: TRBD1
J gene: TRBJ1-2
V gene: TRBV5-1
CDR3 protein: CASSFSIDRALTNYGYTF
CDR3 DNA: TGCGCCAGCAGCTTCTCGATAGACAGGGCCCTCACTAACTATGGCTACACCTTC

clone size: few
D gene: NA
J gene: TRBJ1-1
V gene: TRBV5-4
CDR3 protein: CASSLDSSGNTEAFF
CDR3 DNA: TGTGCCAGCAGCTTGGACTCGTCAGGGAACACTGAAGCTTTCTTT

clone size: NA
D gene: NA
J gene: TRBJ1-1
V gene: TRBV10-3
CDR3 protein: CAISGRGARDTEAFF
CDR3 DNA: TGTGCCATCAGTGGCCGGGGGGCAAGAGACACTGAAGCTTTCTTT

clone size: NA
D gene: NA
J gene: TRBJ1-5
V gene: TRBV28
CDR3 protein: CATGNSNQPQHF
CDR3 DNA: TGTGCCACAGGGAATAGCAATCAGCCCCAGCATTTT

clone size: NA
D gene: NA
J gene: TRBJ1-3
V gene: TRBV18
CDR3 protein: CASSPTTDGRGNTIYF
CDR3 DNA: TGTGCCAGCTCACCAACGACGGACGGGAGAGGAAACACCATATATTTT

clone size: once
D gene: NA
J gene: TRBJ1-2
V gene: TRBV28
CDR3 protein: CASSSPRKTGSLGYTF
CDR3 DNA: TGTGCCAGCAGTTCGCCCAGAAAAACAGGGAGTCTAGGCTACACCTTC

clone size: NA
D gene: NA
J gene: TRBJ1-2
V gene: TRBV5-6
CDR3 protein: CASSLAGFPNGYTF
CDR3 DNA: TGTGCCAGCAGCTTGGCCGGGTTTCCTAATGGCTACACCTTC